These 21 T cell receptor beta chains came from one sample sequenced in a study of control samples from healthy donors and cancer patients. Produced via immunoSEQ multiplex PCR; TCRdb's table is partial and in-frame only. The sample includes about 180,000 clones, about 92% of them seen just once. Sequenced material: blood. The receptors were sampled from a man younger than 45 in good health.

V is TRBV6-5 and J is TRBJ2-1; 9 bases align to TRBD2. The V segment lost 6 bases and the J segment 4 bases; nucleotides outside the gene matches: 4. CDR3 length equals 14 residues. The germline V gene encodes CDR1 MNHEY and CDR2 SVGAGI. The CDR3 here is CASSRTSVYNEQFF. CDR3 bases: TGTGCCAGCAGCCGGACTAGCGTGTACAATGAGCAGTTCTTC.

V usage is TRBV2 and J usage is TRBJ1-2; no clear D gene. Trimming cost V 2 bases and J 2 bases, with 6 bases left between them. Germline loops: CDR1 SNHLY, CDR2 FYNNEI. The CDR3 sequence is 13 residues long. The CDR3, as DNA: TGTGCCAGCAGTGAACTCGTAAACTATGGCTACACCTTC. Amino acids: CASSELVNYGYTF.

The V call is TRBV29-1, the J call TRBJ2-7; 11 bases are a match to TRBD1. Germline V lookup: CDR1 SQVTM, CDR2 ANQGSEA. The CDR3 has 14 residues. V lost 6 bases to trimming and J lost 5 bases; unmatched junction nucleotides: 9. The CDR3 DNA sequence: TGCAGCGTCCTATTGGACAGGGGGCCCCACGAGCAGTACTTC. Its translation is CSVLLDRGPHEQYF.

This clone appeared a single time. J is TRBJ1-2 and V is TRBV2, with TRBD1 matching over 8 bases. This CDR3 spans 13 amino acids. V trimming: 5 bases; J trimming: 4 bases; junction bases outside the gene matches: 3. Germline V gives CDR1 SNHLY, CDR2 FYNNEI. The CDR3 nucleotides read TGTGCCAGCAGTCAGGGGGCCGGCTATGGCTACACCTTC. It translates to CASSQGAGYGYTF. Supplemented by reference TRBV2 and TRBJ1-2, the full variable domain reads EPEVTQTPSHQVTQMGQEVILRCVPISNHLYFYWYRQILGQKVEFLVSFYNNEISEKSEIFDDQFSVERPDGSNFTLKIRSTKLEDSAMYFCASSQGAGYGYTFGSGTRLTVV.

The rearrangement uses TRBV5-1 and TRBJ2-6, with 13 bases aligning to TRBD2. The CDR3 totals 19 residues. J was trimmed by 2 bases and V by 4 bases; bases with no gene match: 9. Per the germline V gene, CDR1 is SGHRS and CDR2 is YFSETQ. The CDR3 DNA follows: TGCGCCAGCAGCGCGGGACTAGCGGGACGAGACGCTGGGGCCAACGTCCTGACTTTC. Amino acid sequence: CASSAGLAGRDAGANVLTF.

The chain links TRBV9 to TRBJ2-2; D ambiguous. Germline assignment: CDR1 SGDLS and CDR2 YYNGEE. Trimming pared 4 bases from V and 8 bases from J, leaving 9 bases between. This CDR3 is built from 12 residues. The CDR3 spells CASSYSWGELFF. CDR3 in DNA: TGTGCCAGCAGCTACAGTTGGGGGGAGCTGTTTTTT.

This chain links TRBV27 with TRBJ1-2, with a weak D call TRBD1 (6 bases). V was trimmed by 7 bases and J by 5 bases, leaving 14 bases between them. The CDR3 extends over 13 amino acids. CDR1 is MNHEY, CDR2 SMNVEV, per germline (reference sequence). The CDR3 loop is CASKGGGYYGYTF. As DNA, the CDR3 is TGTGCCAGCAAGGGGGGGGGTTATTATGGCTACACCTTC.

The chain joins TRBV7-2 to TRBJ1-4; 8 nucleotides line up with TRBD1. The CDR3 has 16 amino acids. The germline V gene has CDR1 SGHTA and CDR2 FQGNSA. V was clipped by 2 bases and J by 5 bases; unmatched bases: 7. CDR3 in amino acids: CASSLFGTGGNEKLFF. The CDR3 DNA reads TGTGCCAGCAGCTTATTTGGTACAGGGGGGAATGAAAAACTGTTTTTT.

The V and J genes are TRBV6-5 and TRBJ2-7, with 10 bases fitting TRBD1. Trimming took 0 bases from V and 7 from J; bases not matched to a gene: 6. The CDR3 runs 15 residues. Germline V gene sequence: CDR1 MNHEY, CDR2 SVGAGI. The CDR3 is CASSYSTGGAGEQYF. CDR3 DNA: TGTGCCAGCAGTTACTCGACAGGGGGCGCGGGGGAGCAGTACTTC.

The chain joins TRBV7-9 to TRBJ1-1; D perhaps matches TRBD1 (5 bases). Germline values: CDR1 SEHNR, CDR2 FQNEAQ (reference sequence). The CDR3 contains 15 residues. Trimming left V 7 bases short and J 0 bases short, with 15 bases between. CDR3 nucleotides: TGTGCCAGCATCCCGGAGGGGAGCTTGAACACTGAAGCTTTCTTT. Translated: CASIPEGSLNTEAFF.

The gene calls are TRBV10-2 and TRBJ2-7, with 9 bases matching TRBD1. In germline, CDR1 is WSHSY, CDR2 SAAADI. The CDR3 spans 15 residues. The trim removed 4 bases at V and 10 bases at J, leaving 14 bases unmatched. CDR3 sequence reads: CASSGTGAVGSPQYF. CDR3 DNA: TGCGCCAGCAGTGGGACAGGGGCCGTCGGTTCTCCACAGTACTTC.

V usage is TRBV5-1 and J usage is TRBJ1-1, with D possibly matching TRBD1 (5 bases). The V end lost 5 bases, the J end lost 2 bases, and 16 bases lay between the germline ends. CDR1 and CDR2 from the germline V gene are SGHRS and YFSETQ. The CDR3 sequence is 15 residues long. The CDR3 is CASRRLGGDNTEAFF. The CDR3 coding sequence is TGCGCCAGCAGGCGTCTCGGGGGGGATAACACTGAAGCTTTCTTT.

In nucleotides, the CDR3 is TGTGCCACCAGTGATGACATCAACGGCTCCTACGAGCAGTACTTC. This sequence encodes CATSDDINGSYEQYF. This chain links TRBV24-1 with TRBJ2-7; no clear D. The germline CDR1 and CDR2 sequences are KGHDR and SFDVKD. Trimming removed 3 bases from V and 0 bases from J, with 11 bases in between. This CDR3 contains 15 residues.

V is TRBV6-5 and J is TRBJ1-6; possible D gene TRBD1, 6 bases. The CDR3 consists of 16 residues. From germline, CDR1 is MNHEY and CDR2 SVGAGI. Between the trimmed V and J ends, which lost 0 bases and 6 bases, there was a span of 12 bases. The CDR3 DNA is TGTGCCAGCAGTTACTCGATGTACAGGGTTAATTCACCCCTCCACTTT. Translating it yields CASSYSMYRVNSPLHF.

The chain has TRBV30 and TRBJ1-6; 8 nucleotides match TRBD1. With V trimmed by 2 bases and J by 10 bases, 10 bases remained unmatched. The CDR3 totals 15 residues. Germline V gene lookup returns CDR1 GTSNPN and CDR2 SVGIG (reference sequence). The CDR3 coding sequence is TGTGCCTGGAGTCCGACCGGGACAGGCGCCTCACCCCTCCACTTT. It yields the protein CAWSPTGTGASPLHF.

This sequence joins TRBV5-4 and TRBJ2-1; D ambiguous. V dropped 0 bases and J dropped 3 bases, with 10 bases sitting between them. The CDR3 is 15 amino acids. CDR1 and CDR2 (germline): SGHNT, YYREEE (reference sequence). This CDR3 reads CASSLGGASYNEQFF. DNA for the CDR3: TGTGCCAGCAGCTTGGGCGGAGCCAGCTACAATGAGCAGTTCTTC. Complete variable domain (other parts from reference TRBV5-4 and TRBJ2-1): ETGVTQSPTHLIKTRGQQVTLRCSSQSGHNTVSWYQQALGQGPQFIFQYYREEENGRGNFPPRFSGLQFPNYSSELNVNALELDDSALYLCASSLGGASYNEQFFGPGTRLTVL.

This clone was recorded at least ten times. The CDR3 nucleotides are TGTGCCAGCAGCGCCGGGGACAGGGGGTACAATGAGCAGTTCTTC. It specifies CASSAGDRGYNEQFF. The chain is built from TRBV5-6 and TRBJ2-1; 11 bases align to TRBD1. In germline, CDR1 is SGHDT, CDR2 YYEEEE. The ends lost 4 bases at V and 4 bases at J; junction bases unmatched: 4. This CDR3 comprises 15 residues.

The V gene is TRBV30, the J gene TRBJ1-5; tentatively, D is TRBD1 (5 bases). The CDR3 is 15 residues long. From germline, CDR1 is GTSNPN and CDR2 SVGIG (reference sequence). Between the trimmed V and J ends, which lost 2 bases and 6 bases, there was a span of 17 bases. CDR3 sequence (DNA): TGTGCCTGGAGTAGGGGACGGACGGCGGGTCAGCCCCAGCATTTT. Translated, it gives CAWSRGRTAGQPQHF.

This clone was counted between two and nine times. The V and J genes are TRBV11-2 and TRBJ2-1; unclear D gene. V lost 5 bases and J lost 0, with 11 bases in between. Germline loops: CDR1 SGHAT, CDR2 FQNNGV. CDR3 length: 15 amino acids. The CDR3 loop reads CASSRRENSYNEQFF. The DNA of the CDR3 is TGTGCCAGCAGCCGTAGAGAGAACTCCTACAATGAGCAGTTCTTC.

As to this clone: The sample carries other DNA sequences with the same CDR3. CDR3 protein: CASSLGQGYGYTF. The CDR3 nucleotides read TGTGCCAGCAGTTTAGGACAGGGCTATGGCTACACCTTC. The chain is built from TRBV27 and TRBJ1-2, with 8 nucleotides matching TRBD1. V lost 2 bases to trimming and J lost 4 bases; unmatched junction nucleotides: 0. Germline values: CDR1 MNHEY, CDR2 SMNVEV (reference sequence). The CDR3 is made up of 13 amino acids.

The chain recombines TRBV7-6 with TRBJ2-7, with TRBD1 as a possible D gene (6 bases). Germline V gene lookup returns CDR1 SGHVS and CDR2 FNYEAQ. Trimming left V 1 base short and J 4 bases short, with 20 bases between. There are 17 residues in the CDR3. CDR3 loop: CASSLEVGALEGYEQYF. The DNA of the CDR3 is TGTGCCAGCAGCTTAGAGGTGGGGGCCCTTGAGGGGTACGAGCAGTACTTC.